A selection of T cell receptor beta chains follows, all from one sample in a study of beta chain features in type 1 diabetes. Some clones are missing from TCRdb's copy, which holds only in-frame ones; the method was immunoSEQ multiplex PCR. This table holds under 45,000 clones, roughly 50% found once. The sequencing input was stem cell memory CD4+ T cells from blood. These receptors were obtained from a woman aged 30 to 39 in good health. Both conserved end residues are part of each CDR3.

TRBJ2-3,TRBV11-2,CASSWDRITDTQYF
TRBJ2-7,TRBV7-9,CASSSLALQGGEQYF
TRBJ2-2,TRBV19,CASSMQGGTGELFF
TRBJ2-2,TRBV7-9,CASSLWTGGTGELFF
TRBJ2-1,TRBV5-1,CASSLERRERNEQFF
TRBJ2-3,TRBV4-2,CASSQGSSGSFTDTQYF
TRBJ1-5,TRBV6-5,CASSRNRGNQPQHF
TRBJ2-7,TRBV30,CAWSSGGRYEQYF
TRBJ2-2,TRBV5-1,CASSLTRTGELFF
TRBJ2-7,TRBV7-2,CASSLGSDTSSYEQYF
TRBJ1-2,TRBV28,CASSSGTGAPLSGYTF
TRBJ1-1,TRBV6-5,CASRPGTVTTEAFF
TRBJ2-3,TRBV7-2,CASSLAGGIGTDTQYF
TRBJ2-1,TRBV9,CASSVASGRAGDNEQFF
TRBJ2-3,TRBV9,CASSVVSSGGTDTQYF
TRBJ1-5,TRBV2,CASSSSDSTDSNQPQHF
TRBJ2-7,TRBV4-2,CASSPRGPYEQYF
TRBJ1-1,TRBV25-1,CASSDVGVWTEAFF
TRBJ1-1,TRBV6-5,CATNAEGFEAFF
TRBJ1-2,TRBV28,CASSLGQAGYTF
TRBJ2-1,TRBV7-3,CASSLRADNEQFF